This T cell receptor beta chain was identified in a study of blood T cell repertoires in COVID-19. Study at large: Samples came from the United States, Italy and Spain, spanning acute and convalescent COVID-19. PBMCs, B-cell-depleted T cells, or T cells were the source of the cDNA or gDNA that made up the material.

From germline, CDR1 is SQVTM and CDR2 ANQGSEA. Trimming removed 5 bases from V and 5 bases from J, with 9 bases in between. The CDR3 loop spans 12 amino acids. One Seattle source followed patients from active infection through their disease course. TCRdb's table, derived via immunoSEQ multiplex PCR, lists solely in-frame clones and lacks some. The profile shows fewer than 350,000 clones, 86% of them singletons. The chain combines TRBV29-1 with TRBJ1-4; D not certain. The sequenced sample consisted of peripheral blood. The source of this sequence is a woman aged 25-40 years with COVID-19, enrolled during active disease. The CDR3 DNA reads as TGCAGCGTTAGAACAGAAAATGAAAAACTGTTTTTT. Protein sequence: CSVRTENEKLFF.